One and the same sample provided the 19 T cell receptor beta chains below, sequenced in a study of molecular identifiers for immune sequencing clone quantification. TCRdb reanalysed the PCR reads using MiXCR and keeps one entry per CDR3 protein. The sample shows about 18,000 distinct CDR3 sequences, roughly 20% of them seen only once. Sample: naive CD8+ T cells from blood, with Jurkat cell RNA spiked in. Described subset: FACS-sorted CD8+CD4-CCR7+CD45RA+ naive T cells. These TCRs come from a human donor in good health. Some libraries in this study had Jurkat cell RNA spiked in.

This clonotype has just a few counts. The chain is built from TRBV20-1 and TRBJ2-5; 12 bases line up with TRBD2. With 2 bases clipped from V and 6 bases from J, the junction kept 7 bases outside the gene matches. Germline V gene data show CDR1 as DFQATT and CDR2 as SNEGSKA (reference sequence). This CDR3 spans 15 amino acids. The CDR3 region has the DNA TGCAGTGCTAGACTTCGACTAGCGGGAGTTCAGACCCAGTACTTC. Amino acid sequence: CSARLRLAGVQTQYF.

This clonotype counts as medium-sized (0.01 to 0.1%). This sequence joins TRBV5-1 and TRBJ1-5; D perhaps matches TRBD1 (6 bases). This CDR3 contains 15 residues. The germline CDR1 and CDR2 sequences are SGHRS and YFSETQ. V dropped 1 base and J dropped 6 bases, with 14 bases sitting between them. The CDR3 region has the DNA TGCGCCAGCAGCTTGAGTTGGGGGGGCGGTCAGCCCCAGCATTTT. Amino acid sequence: CASSLSWGGGQPQHF.

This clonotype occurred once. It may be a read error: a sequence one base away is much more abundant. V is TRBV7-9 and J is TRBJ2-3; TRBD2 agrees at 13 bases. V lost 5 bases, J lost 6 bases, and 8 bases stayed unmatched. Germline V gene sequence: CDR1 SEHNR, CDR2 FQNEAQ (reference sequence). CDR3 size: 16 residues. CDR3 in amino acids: CASSRLAGGPRDTQYF. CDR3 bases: TGTGCCAGCAGCCGACTAGCGGGAGGACCTAGGGATACGCAGTATTTT.

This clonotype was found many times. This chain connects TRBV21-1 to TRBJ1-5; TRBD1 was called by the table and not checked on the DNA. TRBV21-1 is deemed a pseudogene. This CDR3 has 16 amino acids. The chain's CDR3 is CASSLIHRDRRRPQHF. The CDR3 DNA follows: TGTGCCAGCAGCCTGATACACCGGGACCGGAGGCGGCCCCAGCATTTT.

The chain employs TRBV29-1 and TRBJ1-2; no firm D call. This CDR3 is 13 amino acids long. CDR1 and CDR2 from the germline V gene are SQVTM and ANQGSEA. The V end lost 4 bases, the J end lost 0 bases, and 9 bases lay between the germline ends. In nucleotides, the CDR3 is TGCAGCGTTGCAGAACACTCTAACTATGGCTACACCTTC. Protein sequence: CSVAEHSNYGYTF. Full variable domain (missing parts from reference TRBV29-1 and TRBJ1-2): SAVISQKPSRDICQRGTSLTIQCQVDSQVTMMFWYRQQPGQSLTLIATANQGSEATYESGFVIDKFPISRPNLTFSTLTVSNMSPEDSSIYLCSVAEHSNYGYTFGSGTRLTVV.

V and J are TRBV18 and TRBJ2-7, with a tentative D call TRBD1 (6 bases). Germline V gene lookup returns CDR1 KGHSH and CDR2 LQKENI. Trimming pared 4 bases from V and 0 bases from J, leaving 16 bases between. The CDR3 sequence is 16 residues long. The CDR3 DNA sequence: TGTGCCAGCTCACTTTATCCTATGGACAGCTCCTACGAGCAGTACTTC. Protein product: CASSLYPMDSSYEQYF.

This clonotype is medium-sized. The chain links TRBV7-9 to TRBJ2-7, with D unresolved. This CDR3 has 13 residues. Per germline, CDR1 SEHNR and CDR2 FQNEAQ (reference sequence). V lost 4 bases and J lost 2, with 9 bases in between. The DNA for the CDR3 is TGTGCCAGCAGCTCGGTGGAAACCTACGAGCAGTACTTC. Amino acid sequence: CASSSVETYEQYF.

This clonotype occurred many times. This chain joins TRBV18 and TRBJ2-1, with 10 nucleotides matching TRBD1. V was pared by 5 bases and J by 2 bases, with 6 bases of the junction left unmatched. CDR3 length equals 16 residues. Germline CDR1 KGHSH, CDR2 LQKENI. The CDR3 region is CASSVGTGDPYNEQFF. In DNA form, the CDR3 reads TGTGCCAGCTCAGTCGGGACAGGGGACCCCTACAATGAGCAGTTCTTC.

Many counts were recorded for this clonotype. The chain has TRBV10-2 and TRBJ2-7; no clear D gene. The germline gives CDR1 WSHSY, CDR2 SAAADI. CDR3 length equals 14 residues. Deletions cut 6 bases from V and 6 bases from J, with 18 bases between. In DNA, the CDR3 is TGCGCCAGCAGGACGGACGGCGGCCTCCTCGAGCAGTACTTC. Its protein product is CASRTDGGLLEQYF.

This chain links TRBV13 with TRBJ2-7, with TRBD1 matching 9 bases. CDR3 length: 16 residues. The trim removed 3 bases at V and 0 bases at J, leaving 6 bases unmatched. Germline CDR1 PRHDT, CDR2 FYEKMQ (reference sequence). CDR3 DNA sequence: TGTGCCAGCAGCTTCCTACAGGGGGCAAACTCCTACGAGCAGTACTTC. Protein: CASSFLQGANSYEQYF.

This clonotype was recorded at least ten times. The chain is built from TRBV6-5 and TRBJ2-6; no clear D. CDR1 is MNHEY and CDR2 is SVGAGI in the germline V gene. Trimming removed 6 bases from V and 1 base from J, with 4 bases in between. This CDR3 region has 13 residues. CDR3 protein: CASSQSGANVLTF. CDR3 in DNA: TGTGCCAGCAGCCAATCTGGGGCCAACGTCCTGACTTTC.

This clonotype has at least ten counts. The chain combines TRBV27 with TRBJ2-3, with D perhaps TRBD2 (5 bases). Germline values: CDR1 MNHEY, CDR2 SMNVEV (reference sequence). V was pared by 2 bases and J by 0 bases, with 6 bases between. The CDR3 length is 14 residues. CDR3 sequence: CASSLGGSTDTQYF. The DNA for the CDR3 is TGTGCCAGCAGTTTAGGCGGGAGCACAGATACGCAGTATTTT.

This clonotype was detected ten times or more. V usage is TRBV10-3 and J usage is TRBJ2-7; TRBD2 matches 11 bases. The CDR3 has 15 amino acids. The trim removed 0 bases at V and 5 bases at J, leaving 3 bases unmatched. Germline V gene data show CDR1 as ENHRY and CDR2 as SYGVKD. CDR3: CAISESLLAGDEQYF. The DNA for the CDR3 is TGTGCCATCAGTGAGTCCTTACTAGCGGGAGACGAGCAGTACTTC.

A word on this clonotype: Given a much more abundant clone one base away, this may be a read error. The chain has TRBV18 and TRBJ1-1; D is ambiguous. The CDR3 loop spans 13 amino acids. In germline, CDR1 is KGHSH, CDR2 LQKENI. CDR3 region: CTSSPPSTTEAFF. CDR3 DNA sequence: TGTACCAGCTCACCACCGAGCACTACTGAAGCTTTCTTT.

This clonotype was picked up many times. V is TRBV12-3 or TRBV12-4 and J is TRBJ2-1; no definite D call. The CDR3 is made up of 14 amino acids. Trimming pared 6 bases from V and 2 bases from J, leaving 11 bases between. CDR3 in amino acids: CASRDDGAYNEQFF. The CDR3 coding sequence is TGTGCCAGCAGGGATGACGGCGCCTACAATGAGCAGTTCTTC.

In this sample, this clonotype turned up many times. The CDR3, as DNA: TGTGCCAGTAGTATAGGAGGGATTCGCTACGAGCAGTACTTC. Amino acids: CASSIGGIRYEQYF. The chain combines TRBV19 with TRBJ2-7, with D perhaps matching TRBD2 (5 bases). This CDR3 region has 14 residues. V was shortened by 1 base and J by 3 bases, with 10 bases between the two germline ends. The germline CDR1 and CDR2 sequences are LNHDA and SQIVND (reference sequence).

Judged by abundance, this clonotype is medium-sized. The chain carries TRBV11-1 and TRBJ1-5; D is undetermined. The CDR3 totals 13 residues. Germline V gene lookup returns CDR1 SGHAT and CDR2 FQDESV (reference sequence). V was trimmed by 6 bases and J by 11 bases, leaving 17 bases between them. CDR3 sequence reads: CASSLTGTETQHF. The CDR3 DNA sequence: TGTGCCAGCAGTCTAACTGGAACCGAGACCCAGCATTTT.

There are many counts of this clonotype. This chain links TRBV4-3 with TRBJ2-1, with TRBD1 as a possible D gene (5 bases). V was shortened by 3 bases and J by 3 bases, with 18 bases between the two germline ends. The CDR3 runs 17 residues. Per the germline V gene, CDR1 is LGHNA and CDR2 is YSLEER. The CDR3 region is CASSQDTPRYRYNEQFF. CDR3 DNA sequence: TGCGCCAGCAGCCAGGACACCCCTAGGTATCGCTACAATGAGCAGTTCTTC.

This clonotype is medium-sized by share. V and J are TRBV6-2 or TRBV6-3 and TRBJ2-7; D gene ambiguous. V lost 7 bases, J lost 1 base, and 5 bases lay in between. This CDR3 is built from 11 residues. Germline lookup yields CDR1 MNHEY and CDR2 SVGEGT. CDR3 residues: CASTSSYEQYF. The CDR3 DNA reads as TGTGCCAGCACCAGTTCCTACGAGCAGTACTTC.